This entry describes one T cell receptor (beta chain). The V gene end was trimmed by 4 bases and the J gene end by 0 bases; junction bases not matched to a gene: 5. The CDR3 spans 15 residues. The germline CDR1 and CDR2 sequences are SEHNR and FQNEAQ (reference sequence). This entry comes from a study of T cell changes during pregnancy in multiple sclerosis. Sequencing was performed with immunoSEQ multiplex PCR; in TCRdb, only in-frame clones are kept and a portion is missing. The table includes around 30,000 clones, over 80% detected once. The chain has TRBV7-9 and TRBJ1-2; 7 bases line up with TRBD1. The clonotype was recovered from a female donor with multiple sclerosis, enrolled in a pregnancy study. The sample was CD8+ T cells from peripheral blood mononuclear cells, taken before pregnancy. The CDR3 DNA follows: TGTGCCAGCAGCTACGGGACAGCCGCTAACTATGGCTACACCTTC. Its protein product is CASSYGTAANYGYTF.